The following is a T cell receptor beta chain sequence with its context. What it binds is unknown. This specimen comes from a study of T-cell reconstitution after alpha-beta-depleted transplantation in children. Regarding the study as a whole: After transplant, high TCRbeta diversity at day 60 in some patients arose from surviving recipient T cells and thymic progenitors. Several hundred expanded graft clones reportedly were the source of alpha-beta T cells about two months after transplant. When one year had passed after transplant, most T-cell counts and diversity came from newly produced T cells.

The authors prepared the TCRbeta library with unique molecular identifiers. TCRdb fed the PCR reads into MiXCR, producing one record per CDR3 protein. The profile shows 350,000 to 500,000 distinct CDR3 sequences, 43% of them singletons. V dropped 5 bases and J dropped 1 base, with 13 bases sitting between them. This CDR3 contains 14 residues. Germline V gene sequence: CDR1 DFQATT, CDR2 SNEGSKA (reference sequence). J is TRBJ2-3 and V is TRBV20-1; D is perhaps TRBD1 (5 bases). The sequences come from PBMCs, collected before TCRalphabeta/CD19-depleted stem cell transplant. The TCR sequence derives from a girl aged 2-10 years with aplastic anemia, due to receive a stem cell transplant. CDR3 nucleotides: TGCAGTGCTCCTAGGGGAATCGGCACAGATACGCAGTATTTT. Protein: CSAPRGIGTDTQYF.